A selection of T cell receptor beta chains follows, all from one sample in a study of cytomegalovirus exposure and HLA in healthy donors. TCRdb's copy holds only in-frame clones and misses some; the assay was immunoSEQ multiplex PCR. The table lists just under 70,000 clones, roughly four fifths of them singletons. Source material: PBMCs. All receptors come from a human donor in good health. The CDR3 runs from the conserved cysteine through the conserved F or W. A D gene is named only where the DNA matches it firmly. A clone size is listed for some rows: how often the clone was seen (once, few, many), or a class if it is expanded.

once,TRBJ1-6,16,TRBD1,TRBV9,CASNPEPGQPNSPLHF,TGTGCCAGCAACCCTGAACCGGGACAGCCCAATTCACCCCTCCACTTT
-,TRBJ1-5,17,TRBD1,TRBV7-2,CASTPSLDRVGNQPQHF,TGTGCCAGCACCCCCTCTCTCGACAGGGTCGGCAATCAGCCCCAGCATTTT
-,TRBJ2-7,14,TRBD1,TRBV25-1,CASTPSGTGGEQYF,TGTGCCAGCACCCCTTCGGGGACAGGGGGAGAGCAGTACTTC
few,TRBJ2-7,17,-,TRBV4-1,CASSQGGYRSGSYEQYF,TGCGCCAGCAGCCAAGGAGGGTATCGTAGCGGTTCCTACGAGCAGTACTTC
-,TRBJ2-1,17,TRBD1,TRBV14,CASSHSGTGLSYNEQFF,TGTGCCAGCAGCCACTCCGGGACAGGACTCTCCTACAATGAGCAGTTCTTC
-,TRBJ1-2,15,-,TRBV5-4,CASSSPSSVADGYTF,TGTGCCAGCAGCTCGCCATCTTCGGTCGCTGATGGCTACACCTTC
-,TRBJ1-2,14,TRBD1,TRBV6-1,CASSVDRVGYGYTF,TGTGCCAGCAGTGTGGACAGGGTGGGCTATGGCTACACCTTC
-,TRBJ1-1,13,-,TRBV5-6,CASSLGRDTEAFF,TGTGCCAGCAGCTTGGGGAGGGACACTGAAGCTTTCTTT
-,TRBJ2-3,16,TRBD2,TRBV19,CASRPGGIVGTDTQYF,TGTGCCAGCAGGCCGGGGGGAATAGTTGGGACAGATACGCAGTATTTT
-,TRBJ1-2,14,-,TRBV10-2,CASSESPGDDGYTF,TGCGCCAGCAGTGAGTCCCCAGGTGATGATGGCTACACCTTC
-,TRBJ2-7,13,-,TRBV30,CAWSRDRNYEQYF,TGTGCCTGGAGTCGAGACAGGAACTACGAGCAGTACTTC
-,TRBJ2-5,16,TRBD2,TRBV9,CASSTLGLAGEETQYF,TGTGCCAGCAGCACCCTTGGACTAGCGGGGGAAGAGACCCAGTACTTC
-,TRBJ2-5,14,TRBD1,TRBV5-1,CASSSTGAQETQYF,TGCGCCAGCAGCTCGACAGGGGCCCAAGAGACCCAGTACTTC
-,TRBJ2-3,14,TRBD2,TRBV10-3,CAIREGLAGDTQYF,TGTGCCATCAGGGAGGGACTAGCGGGCGATACGCAGTATTTT
-,TRBJ1-5,15,TRBD1,TRBV28,CASSSQGTGVRPQHF,TGTGCCAGCAGTTCACAAGGGACAGGGGTGAGGCCCCAGCATTTT
-,TRBJ2-7,13,-,TRBV27,CASSSGTLGEQYF,TGTGCCAGCAGTTCCGGGACTCTGGGGGAGCAGTACTTC
-,TRBJ2-7,16,TRBD2,TRBV5-8,CASSAGLAGVAYEQYF,TGTGCCAGCAGCGCGGGACTAGCGGGGGTTGCCTACGAGCAGTACTTC
-,TRBJ2-3,16,TRBD1,TRBV27,CASSNRQGIGTDTQYF,TGTGCCAGCAGTAACAGACAGGGAATCGGCACAGATACGCAGTATTTT
-,TRBJ2-3,14,TRBD2,TRBV9,CASSVAGGGDTQYF,TGTGCCAGCAGCGTAGCTGGGGGGGGAGATACGCAGTATTTT
-,TRBJ2-5,11,-,TRBV20-1,CSEVRGETQYF,TGCAGCGAAGTTCGGGGGGAGACCCAGTACTTC
-,TRBJ1-4,15,TRBD1,TRBV19,CASSPLRGRDEKLFF,TGTGCCAGTAGTCCCCTCAGGGGGCGCGATGAAAAACTGTTTTTT
-,TRBJ2-7,14,-,TRBV7-3,CASSPTGSGYEQYF,TGTGCCAGCAGCCCAACAGGGTCGGGCTACGAGCAGTACTTC
-,TRBJ1-4,15,-,TRBV5-4,CASSSAGETNEKLFF,TGTGCCAGCAGCTCGGCGGGGGAAACTAATGAAAAACTGTTTTTT
-,TRBJ2-7,14,-,TRBV14,CASSQGQRYYEQYF,TGTGCCAGCAGCCAAGGACAGAGATATTACGAGCAGTACTTC
-,TRBJ2-5,17,TRBD1,TRBV28,CASSLGESDRGLETQYF,TGTGCCAGCAGTTTGGGCGAGTCGGACAGGGGTCTAGAGACCCAGTACTTC
-,TRBJ1-5,14,TRBD1,TRBV2,CASSRGQQNQPQHF,TGTGCCAGCAGTAGGGGACAGCAGAATCAGCCCCAGCATTTT
-,TRBJ1-1,12,-,TRBV11-1,CASSKTMTEAFF,TGTGCCAGCAGCAAGACAATGACTGAAGCTTTCTTT
few,TRBJ2-1,14,TRBD2,TRBV7-3,CASSSSGGADEQFF,TGTGCCAGCAGCTCTAGCGGGGGGGCCGATGAGCAGTTCTTC
-,TRBJ2-7,15,TRBD2,TRBV6-5,CASTPGLLDSYEQYF,TGTGCCAGCACCCCGGGACTACTCGACTCCTACGAGCAGTACTTC
-,TRBJ2-1,15,TRBD2,TRBV7-6,CASRPLAGGYNEQFF,TGTGCCAGCAGACCCCTAGCGGGGGGATACAATGAGCAGTTCTTC
-,TRBJ1-3,15,TRBD1,TRBV5-4,CASSAGTGGGNTIYF,TGTGCCAGCAGCGCCGGGACAGGGGGAGGAAACACCATATATTTT
-,TRBJ2-1,15,-,TRBV4-2,CASSQEVRGGHEQFF,TGTGCCAGCAGCCAAGAGGTCCGTGGAGGGCATGAGCAGTTCTTC
once,TRBJ2-1,14,TRBD1,TRBV5-1,CASSGRQGAGEQFF,TGCGCCAGCAGCGGCAGACAGGGGGCAGGTGAGCAGTTCTTC
-,TRBJ1-1,12,-,TRBV15,CATSRETGEGFF,TGTGCCACCAGCAGAGAGACCGGAGAGGGATTCTTT
-,TRBJ1-4,15,-,TRBV19,CASSMLPATNEKLFF,TGTGCCAGTAGTATGCTTCCGGCAACTAATGAAAAACTGTTTTTT
-,TRBJ2-3,15,TRBD1,TRBV2,CANPRDREGTDTQYF,TGTGCCAACCCTCGGGACAGGGAGGGCACAGATACGCAGTATTTT
few,TRBJ2-1,15,TRBD1,TRBV7-2,CASSLAGQGYDEQFF,TGTGCCAGCAGCTTAGCTGGACAGGGGTACGATGAGCAGTTCTTC
once,TRBJ2-7,16,TRBD2,TRBV7-3,CASSNSGGSSSYEQYF,TGTGCCAGCAGCAATAGCGGGGGGTCGTCCTCCTACGAGCAGTACTTC
once,TRBJ2-3,16,-,TRBV4-3,CASSYGPGGGTDTQYF,TGCGCCAGCTCCTACGGCCCCGGGGGAGGAACAGATACGCAGTATTTT
few,TRBJ1-2,12,-,TRBV6-5,CASSWQGHGYTF,TGTGCCAGCAGTTGGCAGGGACACGGCTACACCTTC
-,TRBJ2-5,14,TRBD2,TRBV7-2,CASSRGGVQETQYF,TGTGCCAGCAGCCGGGGGGGGGTCCAAGAGACCCAGTACTTC
-,TRBJ2-6,17,TRBD1,TRBV27,CASTTNTQGAGANVLTF,TGTGCCAGCACCACGAACACCCAGGGGGCTGGGGCCAACGTCCTGACTTTC
-,TRBJ1-4,13,-,TRBV7-2,CATQDITNEKLFF,TGTGCCACCCAGGACATCACTAATGAAAAACTGTTTTTT
-,TRBJ1-4,14,-,TRBV19,CATYPGGLGEKLFF,TGTGCCACCTACCCGGGGGGCCTAGGTGAAAAACTGTTTTTT
-,TRBJ1-5,15,TRBD1,TRBV9,CASSAGQGPNQPQHF,TGTGCCAGCAGCGCAGGACAGGGCCCAAATCAGCCCCAGCATTTT
-,TRBJ2-7,14,TRBD1,TRBV7-2,CASSYAGTGDEQYF,TGTGCCAGCAGCTACGCCGGGACAGGGGATGAGCAGTACTTC
-,TRBJ2-1,16,TRBD2,TRBV7-2,CASSGRGAGGGDEQFF,TGTGCCAGCAGTGGCAGGGGAGCGGGGGGTGGCGATGAGCAGTTCTTC
-,TRBJ2-3,18,TRBD2,TRBV12-5,CASGFAVGGSGGTDTQYF,TGTGCTAGTGGTTTTGCCGTGGGGGGTAGCGGGGGAACAGATACGCAGTATTTT
-,TRBJ2-7,14,-,TRBV7-2,CASSRRTERYEQYF,TGTGCCAGCAGCCGGCGGACAGAAAGATACGAGCAGTACTTC
-,TRBJ2-7,17,TRBD2,TRBV27,CASSPLAGGLSSYEQYF,TGTGCCAGCTCCCCCCTAGCGGGGGGCCTAAGCTCCTACGAGCAGTACTTC
once,TRBJ1-6,15,TRBD1,TRBV7-2,CASGRSGQGNSPLHF,TGTGCCAGCGGCCGTTCGGGACAGGGTAACTCACCCCTCCACTTT
-,TRBJ2-7,16,TRBD1,TRBV7-9,CASSFMPGQGPYEQYF,TGTGCCAGCAGCTTCATGCCGGGACAGGGCCCCTACGAGCAGTACTTC
-,TRBJ1-2,13,-,TRBV4-2,CASSGGDAYGYTF,TGTGCCAGCAGCGGAGGGGACGCCTATGGCTACACCTTC
-,TRBJ1-1,15,TRBD1,TRBV5-5,CASSLYTGGITEAFF,TGTGCCAGCAGCTTGTATACAGGGGGTATCACTGAAGCTTTCTTT
-,TRBJ1-3,17,-,TRBV7-3,CASSLKWMGGTGNTIYF,TGTGCCAGCAGCTTAAAGTGGATGGGGGGGACTGGAAACACCATATATTTT
-,TRBJ1-4,13,-,TRBV30,CAWTGRGGEKLFF,TGTGCCTGGACGGGCAGGGGTGGAGAAAAACTGTTTTTT
-,TRBJ1-2,15,-,TRBV5-6,CASSFLGTDNYGYTF,TGTGCCAGCAGCTTCCTAGGAACGGATAACTATGGCTACACCTTC
-,TRBJ2-5,13,-,TRBV10-3,CAITPNYWETQYF,TGTGCCATCACCCCGAACTATTGGGAGACCCAGTACTTC
-,TRBJ1-2,14,TRBD1,TRBV10-2,CASSVGQGDAGYTF,TGCGCCAGCAGTGTGGGACAGGGGGATGCTGGCTACACCTTC
few,TRBJ1-6,17,-,TRBV7-8,CASSLGSGGVGNSPLHF,TGTGCCAGCAGCTTAGGGTCCGGAGGGGTAGGTAATTCACCCCTCCACTTT